Below, one T cell receptor (beta chain) is given with its context. This clonotype appeared a few times. The clone's antigen remains unknown. Base quality data are lacking; no much larger clone is found one base away. Library preparation used 5' RACE. Sequencing used a NextSeq 500. In the TCR library protocol, a unique molecular identifier was attached to each TCR cDNA molecule so that PCR and sequencing errors could be corrected. The authors' analysis ran thus. TCR identification, UMI-based error correction and CDR3 extraction were performed with Decombinator tools. TCRs above a frequency of 2 per 1,000, corresponding to the top 1% of the tumor frequency distribution, were defined as expanded. Renyi diversity was computed with the R vegan package after each repertoire had been subsampled 100 times to 5,000 TCRs. CDR3 similarity networks were built from amino acid triplet string-kernel similarity, with CDR3s being connected when pairwise similarity was above 0.82. TCRdb took the public reads, trimmed them with fastp at Q25, ran MiXCR for clone calling and kept in-frame beta chains. Each record represents a unique CDR3 protein, reported with the most common genes and DNA among its rows. In this record, the V and J calls reflect TCRdb's handling and not the investigators' own analysis. This sample gives around 29,000 distinct CDR3 sequences in total; 10% of them show up just once. The biggest ten clones account for approximately 26% of the sample.

The sample originates from a study of spatial heterogeneity in lung cancer (dated by TCRdb to between 2018 and 2021). About the study as a whole: Donors were some 67 patients with early-stage, untreated non-small cell lung cancer from the lung TRACERx cohort. The study quantitatively compared TCR alpha and beta repertoires across multiple tumor regions, matched nontumor lung and blood in non-small cell lung cancer. Follow-up PBMC samples were sequenced whenever available, with a median time to follow-up of approximately 25 months after resection. Beta-chain transcripts were consistently detected in greater numbers than alpha-chain transcripts, which likely reflected higher beta-chain transcript abundance. In the raw uncorrected reads, each unique combination of TCR and UMI appeared more than ten times on average. Both alpha and beta chains were TCR-sequenced in hundreds of tumor regions, 64 matched nontumor lung samples and around 54 PBMC samples obtained at surgery. TCR repertoire features were related to nonsynonymous mutation counts determined by whole-exome sequencing of tumor tissue.

The full study reports these points: Comparisons of baseline and follow-up blood repertoires included only approximately 14 patients. Additional single-cell paired TCR alpha and beta sequencing was considered necessary to confirm, at a functional level, the hypothesis that regional TCRs recognize regional mutations. Ubiquitous expanded tumor TCRs were detected in blood more often at tumor resection than at routine follow-up.

Taken from the germline V gene, the CDR1 and CDR2 loops are SGHDT and YYEEEE. The CDR3 spans 13 residues, from the cysteine through the phenylalanine. Only CDR3 DNA remains: 39 bases, in frame from the first base. V lost 4 bases and J lost 8 bases; the stretch between them is 10 bases long. Explained via the paper, the time point label denotes: blood at routine non-recurrence follow-up after resection. TCR sequencing used whole RNA extracted from tumor and nontumor lung tissue, or from cryopreserved PBMC samples, without cell sorting. Patients were selected for TCR sequencing only if sufficient RNA was available from at least two tumor regions.

The chain is encoded by TRBV5-6 joined to TRBJ1-6; the D gene is perhaps TRBD1, on 5 matching bases. The sequences come from PBMCs, collected at follow-up. The clonotype was recovered from a female donor with early-stage non-small cell lung cancer. The encoded CDR3 is CASSEDRHSPLHF. The DNA sequence is as follows: TGTGCCAGCAGCGAAGACAGACATTCACCCCTCCACTTT.